The table lists the clone carrying this T cell receptor beta chain with many counts. The antigen is not known. Hyperthyroidism was new, under 2 months, in patients aged 18 to 65. The CDR3 sequence is 15 residues long. The V gene lost 3 bases and the J gene lost 0 bases, with 12 bases spanning the gap. CDR1 is LNHDA, CDR2 SQIVND, per germline (reference sequence). The data were obtained in a study of Graves' ophthalmopathy and Graves' hyperthyroidism. Study observations and caveats: The majority of expanded thyroid clonotypes above 0.001 frequency also occurred in blood.

RNA transcripts were the template, and TCR beta CDR3 regions were amplified from them. The library came from an HTBI-primed first-round RT-PCR and a second-round multiplex PCR. TCRdb reprocessed the multiplex PCR reads via MiXCR and lists one record per CDR3 protein. The sample has a few hundred thousand distinct CDR3 sequences; 15% to 20% are singletons. The receptor's source is an adult woman with stable Graves' hyperthyroidism. What was sequenced was peripheral blood. The rearrangement uses TRBV19 and TRBJ2-7; no definite D call. The CDR3, as DNA: TGTGCCAGTAGTATTAATTTCCAGAGCTCCTACGAGCAGTACTTC. This translates into CASSINFQSSYEQYF.